Described below is a single T cell receptor beta chain sequence and its context. This sample was taken from a study of blood T cell repertoires in COVID-19. The germline V gene has CDR1 KGHSH and CDR2 LQKENI. Trimming took off 6 bases at V and 3 bases at J, with 9 bases between the two ends. The CDR3 loop spans 12 amino acids. Repertoires were generated with immunoSEQ multiplex PCR, while TCRdb's copy carries only in-frame clones and drops some. Of some 300,000 clones listed, 75% to 90% are singletons. Sequenced: peripheral blood. The V call is TRBV18, the J call TRBJ2-7; D is perhaps TRBD1 (5 bases). The sequence was collected from a woman aged 45-60 years with COVID-19, enrolled during active disease. In nucleotides, the CDR3 is TGTGCCAGCTCCCAGGACAACTACGAGCAGTACTTC. This codes for CASSQDNYEQYF.